A single T cell receptor (beta chain) is shown here with its context. This entry is derived from a study of T cell responses to AZD1222 COVID-19 vaccine. The CDR3 covers 15 residues. CDR1 is KGHSH, CDR2 LQKENI, per germline. The V end was cut by 1 base, the J end by 6 bases, with 13 bases between. Clones were read by immunoSEQ multiplex PCR, and TCRdb kept only the in-frame ones, dropping some. The sample has about 150,000 clones, about nine tenths seen once; the top ten hold just over 9%. Specimen: peripheral blood, collected 28 days after the second AZD1222 dose. This receptor was taken from an adult who received the AZD1222 COVID-19 vaccine. V usage is TRBV18 and J usage is TRBJ1-3, with D unresolved. CDR3 region: CASSPLRPDLNTIYF. The CDR3 DNA reads TGTGCCAGCTCACCACTCCGGCCGGATCTAAACACCATATATTTT.